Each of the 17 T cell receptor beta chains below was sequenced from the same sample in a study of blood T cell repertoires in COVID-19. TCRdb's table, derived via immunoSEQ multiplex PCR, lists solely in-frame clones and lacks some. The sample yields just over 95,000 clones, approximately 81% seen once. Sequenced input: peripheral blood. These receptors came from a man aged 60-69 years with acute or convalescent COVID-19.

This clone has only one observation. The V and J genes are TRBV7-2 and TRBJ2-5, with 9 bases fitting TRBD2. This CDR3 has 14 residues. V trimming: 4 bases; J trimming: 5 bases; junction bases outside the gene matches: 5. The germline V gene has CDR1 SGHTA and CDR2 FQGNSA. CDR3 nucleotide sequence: TGTGCCAGCAGCTCCCTAGCGGGAAGGGAGACCCAGTACTTC. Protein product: CASSSLAGRETQYF.

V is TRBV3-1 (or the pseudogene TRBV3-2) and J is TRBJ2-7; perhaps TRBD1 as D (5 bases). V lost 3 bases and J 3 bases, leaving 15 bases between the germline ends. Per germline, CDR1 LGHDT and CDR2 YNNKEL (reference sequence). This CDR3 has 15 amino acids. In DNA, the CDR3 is TGTGCCAGCAGCCACCCGGCCGGACAAGACTACGAGCAGTACTTC. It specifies CASSHPAGQDYEQYF.

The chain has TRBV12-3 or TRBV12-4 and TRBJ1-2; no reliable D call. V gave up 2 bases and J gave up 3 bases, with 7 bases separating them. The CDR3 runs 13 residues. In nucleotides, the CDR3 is TGTGCCAGCAGTTTAACCAGGTACTATGGCTACACCTTC. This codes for CASSLTRYYGYTF.

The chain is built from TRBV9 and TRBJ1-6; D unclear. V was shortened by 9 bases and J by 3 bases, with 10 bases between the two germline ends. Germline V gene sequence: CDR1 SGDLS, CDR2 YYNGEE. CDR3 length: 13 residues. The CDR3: CATSASYNSPLHF. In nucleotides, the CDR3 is TGTGCCACCTCAGCTAGCTATAATTCACCCCTCCACTTT.

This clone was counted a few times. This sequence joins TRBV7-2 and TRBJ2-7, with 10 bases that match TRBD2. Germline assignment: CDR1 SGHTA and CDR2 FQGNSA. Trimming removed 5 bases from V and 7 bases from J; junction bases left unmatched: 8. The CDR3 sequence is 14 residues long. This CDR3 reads CASSPLAGAPEQYV. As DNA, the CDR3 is TGTGCCAGCAGCCCGCTAGCGGGAGCCCCTGAGCAGTACGTC.

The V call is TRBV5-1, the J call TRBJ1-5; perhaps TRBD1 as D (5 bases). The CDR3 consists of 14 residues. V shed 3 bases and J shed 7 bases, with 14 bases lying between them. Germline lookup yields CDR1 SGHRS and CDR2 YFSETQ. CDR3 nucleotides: TGCGCCAGCAGCTCGGGGGGGATAGGGCAGCCCCAGCATTTT. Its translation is CASSSGGIGQPQHF.

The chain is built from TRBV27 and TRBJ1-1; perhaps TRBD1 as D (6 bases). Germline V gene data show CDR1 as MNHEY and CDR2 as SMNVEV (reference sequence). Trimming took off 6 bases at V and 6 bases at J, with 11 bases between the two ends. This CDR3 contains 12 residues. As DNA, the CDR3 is TGTGCCAGCAGATATCAGGGGTCTGAAGCTTTCTTT. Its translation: CASRYQGSEAFF.

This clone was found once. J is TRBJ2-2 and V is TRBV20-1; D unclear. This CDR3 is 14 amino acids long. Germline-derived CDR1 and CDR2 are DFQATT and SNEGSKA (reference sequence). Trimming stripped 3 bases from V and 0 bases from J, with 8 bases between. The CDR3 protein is CSASRAPNTGELFF. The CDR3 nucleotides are TGCAGTGCTAGTCGAGCACCGAACACCGGGGAGCTGTTTTTT.

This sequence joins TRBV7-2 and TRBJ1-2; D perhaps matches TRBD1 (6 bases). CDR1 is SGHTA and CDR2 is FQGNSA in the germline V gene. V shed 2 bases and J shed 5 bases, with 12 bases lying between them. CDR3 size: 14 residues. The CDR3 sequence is CASSLQGQGYGYTF. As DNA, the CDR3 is TGTGCCAGCAGCTTACAGGGACAAGGGTATGGCTACACCTTC.

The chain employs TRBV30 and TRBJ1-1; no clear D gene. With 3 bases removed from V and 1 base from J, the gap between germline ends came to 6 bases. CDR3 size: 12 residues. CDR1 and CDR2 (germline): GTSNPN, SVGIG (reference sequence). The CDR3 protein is CAWRGRNTEAFF. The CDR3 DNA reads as TGTGCCTGGAGAGGGAGGAACACTGAAGCTTTCTTT.

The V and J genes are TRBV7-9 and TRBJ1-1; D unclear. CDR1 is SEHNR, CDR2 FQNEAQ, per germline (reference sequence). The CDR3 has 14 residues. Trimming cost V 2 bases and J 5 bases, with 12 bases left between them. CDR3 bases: TGTGCCAGCAGCTTAATGGCTTCGGGGACTGAAGCTTTCTTT. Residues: CASSLMASGTEAFF.

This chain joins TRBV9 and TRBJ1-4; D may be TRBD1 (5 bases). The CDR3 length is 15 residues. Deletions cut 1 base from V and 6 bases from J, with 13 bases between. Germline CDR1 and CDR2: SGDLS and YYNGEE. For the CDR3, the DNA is TGTGCCAGCAGCGTAAATCCCTCGGGGGATGAAAAACTGTTTTTT. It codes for CASSVNPSGDEKLFF.

CDR3 nucleotide sequence: TGTGCCAGCAGCTTAGCTGGACAGGCCCTCCGGGAGACCCAGTACTTC. It specifies CASSLAGQALRETQYF. This chain uses TRBV11-2 with TRBJ2-5; 7 bases agree with TRBD1. Germline loops: CDR1 SGHAT, CDR2 FQNNGV. V shed 1 base and J 5 bases; nucleotides not matched to a gene: 10. The CDR3 spans 16 residues.

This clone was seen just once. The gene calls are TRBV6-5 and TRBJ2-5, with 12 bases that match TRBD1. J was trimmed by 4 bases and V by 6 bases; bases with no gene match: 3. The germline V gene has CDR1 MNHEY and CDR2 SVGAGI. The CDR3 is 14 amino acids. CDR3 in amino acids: CASRRDRGRETQYF. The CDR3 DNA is TGTGCCAGCAGGCGGGACAGGGGGCGAGAGACCCAGTACTTC.

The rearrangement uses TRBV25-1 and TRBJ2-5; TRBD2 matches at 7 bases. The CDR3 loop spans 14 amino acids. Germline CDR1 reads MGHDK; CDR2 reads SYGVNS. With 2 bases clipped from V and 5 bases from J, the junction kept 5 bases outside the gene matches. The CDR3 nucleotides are TGTGCCAGCAGTGAAGGGGGGGGGTACGAGACCCAGTACTTC. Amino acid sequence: CASSEGGGYETQYF.

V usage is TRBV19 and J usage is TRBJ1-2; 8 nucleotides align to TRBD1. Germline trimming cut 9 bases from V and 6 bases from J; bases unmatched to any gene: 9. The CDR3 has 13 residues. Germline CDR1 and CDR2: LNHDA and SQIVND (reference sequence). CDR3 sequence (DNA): TGTGCCAGCGTGGACAGGGTGGTTGATGGCTACACCTTC. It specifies CASVDRVVDGYTF.

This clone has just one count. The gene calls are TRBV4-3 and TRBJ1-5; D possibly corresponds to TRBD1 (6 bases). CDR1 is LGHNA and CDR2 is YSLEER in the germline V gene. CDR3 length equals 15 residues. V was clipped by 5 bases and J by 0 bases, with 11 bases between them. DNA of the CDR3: TGCGCCAGCAGCGGGGACACCGATAGCAATCAGCCCCAGCATTTT. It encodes CASSGDTDSNQPQHF.